Listed below are T cell receptor beta chains from one sample, sequenced in a study of T-cell memory formation after mild COVID-19. Each CDR3 protein gets one entry after TCRdb re-called the 5' RACE reads with MiXCR. The sample records more than 300,000 distinct CDR3 sequences, around a fifth being singletons. The sample comprised PBMCs or a T cell subset sorted from them (not recorded which). The receptors come from a man in his late teens or twenties who had mild COVID-19 (a few samples of this study predate the infection). Cell type and time point are not known. Both conserved end residues are part of each CDR3. Each record gives: J gene, V gene, CDR3 protein.

J gene: TRBJ1-2
V gene: TRBV5-1
CDR3 protein: CASSLETGGDGYTF

J gene: TRBJ1-6
V gene: TRBV11-2
CDR3 protein: CASSLEGLRSPLHF

J gene: TRBJ1-5
V gene: TRBV20-1
CDR3 protein: CSARDGAENQPQHF

J gene: TRBJ1-1
V gene: TRBV7-2
CDR3 protein: CASTYVDRAMNTEAFF

J gene: TRBJ1-3
V gene: TRBV5-5
CDR3 protein: CASSSGLVEGNTIYF

J gene: TRBJ2-5
V gene: TRBV6-6
CDR3 protein: CASSYRSPLTGRQETQYF

J gene: TRBJ1-1
V gene: TRBV27
CDR3 protein: CASSWGGGTEAFF

J gene: TRBJ2-1
V gene: TRBV6-1
CDR3 protein: CASSERLPVNEQFF

J gene: TRBJ1-1
V gene: TRBV14
CDR3 protein: CASSHAWGLGTEAFF

J gene: TRBJ1-5
V gene: TRBV2
CDR3 protein: CASNNVWGQPQHF

J gene: TRBJ1-1
V gene: TRBV12-3/TRBV12-4
CDR3 protein: CASSPKGVRTEAFF

J gene: TRBJ1-4
V gene: TRBV28
CDR3 protein: CATQGASNEKLFF

J gene: TRBJ2-5
V gene: TRBV7-9
CDR3 protein: CASSLGTSGPQETQYF

J gene: TRBJ2-7
V gene: TRBV27
CDR3 protein: CASSLKGYSYEQYF

J gene: TRBJ1-4
V gene: TRBV3-1
CDR3 protein: CASSPIGTRYEKLFF

J gene: TRBJ2-3
V gene: TRBV20-1
CDR3 protein: CSAWDLSSTDTQYF

J gene: TRBJ2-6
V gene: TRBV6-5
CDR3 protein: CASSYTAAGANVLTF

J gene: TRBJ2-5
V gene: TRBV28
CDR3 protein: CASSPDRHFQETQYF

J gene: TRBJ2-3
V gene: TRBV2
CDR3 protein: CDSSLGWNTQYF

J gene: TRBJ2-3
V gene: TRBV9
CDR3 protein: CASSVGGPKAGDTQYF

J gene: TRBJ2-2
V gene: TRBV24-1
CDR3 protein: CATSDFEGAGELFF

J gene: TRBJ2-3
V gene: TRBV7-9
CDR3 protein: CASSTIRADTQYF

J gene: TRBJ1-6
V gene: TRBV20-1
CDR3 protein: CSARSSLFGSPLHF

J gene: TRBJ2-3
V gene: TRBV3-1
CDR3 protein: CASSQDSNTDTQYF

J gene: TRBJ1-2
V gene: TRBV4-2
CDR3 protein: CASSHVLPITDYGYTF

J gene: TRBJ2-1
V gene: TRBV18
CDR3 protein: CASSPAGGPYNEQFF

J gene: TRBJ2-3
V gene: TRBV10-3
CDR3 protein: CAISDLSGVEDTQYF

J gene: TRBJ1-2
V gene: TRBV7-8
CDR3 protein: CASSGIQGADYGYTF

J gene: TRBJ1-1
V gene: TRBV7-2
CDR3 protein: CASSFQGRSEAFF

J gene: TRBJ1-1
V gene: TRBV6-6
CDR3 protein: CASSYSKGFDTEAFF

J gene: TRBJ2-1
V gene: TRBV11-2
CDR3 protein: CASSLGARGIVDEQFF

J gene: TRBJ1-2
V gene: TRBV25-1
CDR3 protein: CASSEAGTGSAVYGYTF

J gene: TRBJ2-7
V gene: TRBV4-1
CDR3 protein: CASSQTSGTGGLYEQYF

J gene: TRBJ1-2
V gene: TRBV5-6
CDR3 protein: CASSPLGRDRGHGYTF

J gene: TRBJ2-5
V gene: TRBV5-6
CDR3 protein: CASSFLGGIQETQYF

J gene: TRBJ1-2
V gene: TRBV4-1
CDR3 protein: CASSQERGRYGYTF

J gene: TRBJ2-7
V gene: TRBV12-3/TRBV12-4
CDR3 protein: CASSTHYEQYF